The sequence of this T cell receptor beta chain was determined in a study of blood T cells in healthy people across ages. Sample-barcoded 5' priming and a J-beta primer mix drove a second PCR of roughly 6 to 12 cycles. One entry per CDR3 protein, called by TCRdb with MiXCR from the 5' RACE reads. The sample has about a million distinct CDR3 sequences, roughly 50% seen once. Total RNA extraction produced at least 5 micrograms (per sample) for the study. V gave up 7 bases and J gave up 0 bases, with 7 bases separating them. CDR3 length: 12 residues. Germline V CDR1 and CDR2: SGHRS, YFSETQ. This clonotype has just a few counts.

Specimen: blood. The rearrangement uses TRBV5-1 and TRBJ1-1; a possible D gene is TRBD1 (5 bases). The sequence derives from a man aged 30-40 years in good health. As DNA, the CDR3 is TGCGCCAGCGCAGGGATGAACACTGAAGCTTTCTTT. The encoded protein is CASAGMNTEAFF. Based on the CDR3 plus reference TRBV5-1 and TRBJ1-1, the full variable domain is KAGVTQTPRYLIKTRGQQVTLSCSPISGHRSVSWYQQTPGQGLQFLFEYFSETQRNKGNFPGRFSGRQFSNSRSEMNVSTLELGDSALYLCASAGMNTEAFFGQGTRLTVV.